This T cell receptor beta chain was obtained from a study of read filtering for tumor transcriptome and immune sequencing. Study conclusions and caveats: The sorted CD138-negative fraction was a mixed bone marrow immune population, not purified T cells.

The library was built from about 370 ng RNA with molecular barcoded adaptors for alpha/delta and beta/gamma chains. TCRdb re-called the reads through MiXCR, storing one row per CDR3 protein. The data hold 43,000 or so distinct CDR3 sequences, with roughly 12% observed a single time. Concerning this clonotype itself: The antigen remains unidentified. A junction boundary mismatches the germline segment, possibly from a read error.

CDR1 SGHRS and CDR2 YFSETQ come from the germline V gene. This CDR3 contains 12 residues. The clonotype was recovered from a donor aged 40 or over with multiple myeloma. The genes are TRBV5-1 and TRBJ2-7; D gene uncertain. The material sequenced was a population of CD138-negative cells sorted from bone marrow. The DNA of the CDR3 is TGCGCCAGTAGCTGGGATGGGTACGAGCAGTACTTC. Its protein is CASSWDGYEQYF.